These 5 T cell receptor beta chains originate from one sample sequenced in a study of CD8+CD57+ T cells in acquired aplastic anemia. TCR beta VDJ and CDR3 profiling used genomic DNA as template. TCRdb re-called the reads with MiXCR, one entry per CDR3 protein. The sample has about 190,000 distinct CDR3 sequences, around 50% seen once; the top ten hold about a sixth. The sequencing input was sorted CD4+, CD8+, or CD8+CD57+ T cells (not recorded which) from PBMCs. These TCRs come from a human donor in good health, serving as a control.

This rearrangement joins TRBV7-2 to TRBJ1-2; D is ambiguous. The CDR3 totals 10 residues. V was shortened by 6 bases and J by 6 bases, with 5 bases between the two germline ends. CDR1 and CDR2 (germline): SGHTA, FQGNSA. For the CDR3, the DNA is TGTGCCAGCAGTCACGATGGCTACACCTTC. Protein: CASSHDGYTF.

This clonotype was found many times. The rearrangement uses TRBV12-3 or TRBV12-4 and TRBJ1-5; D call uncertain. V lost 5 bases and J 5 bases, leaving 10 bases between the germline ends. This CDR3 comprises 13 residues. The CDR3 sequence is CASSNQVHQPQHF. DNA for the CDR3: TGTGCCAGCAGTAATCAGGTTCATCAGCCCCAGCATTTT.

The rearrangement joins TRBV2 to TRBJ2-5, with 7 bases fitting TRBD1. CDR1 and CDR2 (germline): SNHLY, FYNNEI. Losses at the gene ends were 8 bases for V and 5 bases for J; bases not matched to a gene: 11. The CDR3 is 14 residues long. The CDR3 reads CASGNRGEWETQYF. In DNA form, the CDR3 reads TGTGCCAGCGGGAACAGGGGCGAGTGGGAGACCCAGTACTTC.

This clonotype has only one observation. The rearrangement joins TRBV7-2 to TRBJ2-7; 13 positions match TRBD2. The CDR3 is made up of 16 amino acids. The J segment lost 2 bases and the V segment lost 3 bases, leaving 4 bases of the junction unmatched. The germline V gene has CDR1 SGHTA and CDR2 FQGNSA. In DNA form, the CDR3 reads TGTGCCAGCAGCTTCAGTGGACTAGCGGGGGCCTACGAGCAGTACTTC. Encoded protein: CASSFSGLAGAYEQYF. Filled out from reference TRBV7-2 and TRBJ2-7, the complete variable domain reads GAGVSQSPSNKVTEKGKDVELRCDPISGHTALYWYRQSLGQGLEFLIYFQGNSAPDKSGLPSDRFSAERTGGSVSTLTIQRTQQEDSAVYLCASSFSGLAGAYEQYFGPGTRLTVT.

The rearrangement joins TRBV7-9 to TRBJ2-3; D not resolved. The CDR3 covers 10 residues. The germline V gene encodes CDR1 SEHNR and CDR2 FQNEAQ (reference sequence). With 5 bases removed from V and 6 bases from J, the gap between germline ends came to 3 bases. The CDR3 region is CASSPDTQYF. In nucleotides, the CDR3 is TGTGCCAGCAGCCCCGATACGCAGTATTTT. Full variable domain (missing parts from reference TRBV7-9 and TRBJ2-3): DTGVSQNPRHKITKRGQNVTFRCDPISEHNRLYWYRQTLGQGPEFLTYFQNEAQLEKSRLLSDRFSAERPKGSFSTLEIQRTEQGDSAMYLCASSPDTQYFGPGTRLTVL.